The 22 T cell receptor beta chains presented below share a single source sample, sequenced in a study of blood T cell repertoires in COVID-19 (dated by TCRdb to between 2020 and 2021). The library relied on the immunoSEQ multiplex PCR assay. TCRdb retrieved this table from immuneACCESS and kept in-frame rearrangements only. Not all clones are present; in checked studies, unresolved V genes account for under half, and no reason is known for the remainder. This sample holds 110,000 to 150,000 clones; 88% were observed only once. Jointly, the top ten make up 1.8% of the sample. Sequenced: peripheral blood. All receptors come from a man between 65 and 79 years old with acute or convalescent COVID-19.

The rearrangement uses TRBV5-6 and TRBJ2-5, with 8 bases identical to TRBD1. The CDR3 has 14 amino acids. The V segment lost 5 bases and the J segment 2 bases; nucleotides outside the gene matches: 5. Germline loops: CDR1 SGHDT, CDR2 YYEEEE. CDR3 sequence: CASSSTGVQETQYF. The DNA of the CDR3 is TGTGCCAGCAGTTCGACAGGGGTACAAGAGACCCAGTACTTC. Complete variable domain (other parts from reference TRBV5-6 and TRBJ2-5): DAGVTQSPTHLIKTRGQQVTLRCSPKSGHDTVSWYQQALGQGPQFIFQYYEEEERQRGNFPDRFSGHQFPNYSSELNVNALLLGDSALYLCASSSTGVQETQYFGPGTRLLVL.

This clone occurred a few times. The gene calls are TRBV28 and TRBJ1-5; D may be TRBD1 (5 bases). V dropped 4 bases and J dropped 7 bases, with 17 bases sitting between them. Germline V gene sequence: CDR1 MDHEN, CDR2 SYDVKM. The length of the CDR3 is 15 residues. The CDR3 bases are TGTGCCAGCAGTTATACTCAGGCGGGGGGACAGCCCCAGCATTTT. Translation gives CASSYTQAGGQPQHF.

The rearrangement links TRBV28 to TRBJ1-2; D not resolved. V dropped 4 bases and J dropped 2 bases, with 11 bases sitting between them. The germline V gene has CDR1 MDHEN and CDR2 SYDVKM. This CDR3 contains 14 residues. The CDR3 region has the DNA TGTGCCAGCAGTTCCGGGGATGGCAACTATGGCTACACCTTC. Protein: CASSSGDGNYGYTF.

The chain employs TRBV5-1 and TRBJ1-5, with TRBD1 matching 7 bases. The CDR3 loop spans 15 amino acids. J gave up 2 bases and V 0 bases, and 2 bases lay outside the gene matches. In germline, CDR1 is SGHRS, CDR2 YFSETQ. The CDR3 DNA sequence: TGCGCCAGCAGCTTGGAGGGGGCAGGCAATCAGCCCCAGCATTTT. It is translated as CASSLEGAGNQPQHF.

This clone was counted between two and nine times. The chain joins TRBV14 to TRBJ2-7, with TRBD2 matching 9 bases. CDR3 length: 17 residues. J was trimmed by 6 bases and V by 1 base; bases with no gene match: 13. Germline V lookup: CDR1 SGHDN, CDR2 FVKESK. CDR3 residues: CASSQGLAGSGLGEQYF. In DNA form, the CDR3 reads TGTGCCAGCAGCCAAGGGCTAGCGGGATCCGGGCTCGGCGAGCAGTACTTC. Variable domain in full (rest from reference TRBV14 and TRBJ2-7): EAGVTQFPSHSVIEKGQTVTLRCDPISGHDNLYWYRRVMGKEIKFLLHFVKESKQDESGMPNNRFLAERTGGTYSTLKVQPAELEDSGVYFCASSQGLAGSGLGEQYFGPGTRLTVT.

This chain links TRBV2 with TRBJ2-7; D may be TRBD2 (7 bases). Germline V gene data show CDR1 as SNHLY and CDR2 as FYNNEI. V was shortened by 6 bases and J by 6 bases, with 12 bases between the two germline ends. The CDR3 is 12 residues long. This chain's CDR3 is CASSLRGGEQYF. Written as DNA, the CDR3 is TGTGCCAGCAGCCTTAGGGGGGGCGAGCAGTACTTC.

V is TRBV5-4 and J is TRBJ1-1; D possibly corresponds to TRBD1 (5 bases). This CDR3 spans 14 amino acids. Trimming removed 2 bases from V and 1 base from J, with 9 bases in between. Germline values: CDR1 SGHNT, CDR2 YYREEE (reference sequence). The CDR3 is CASSLVTGNTEAFF. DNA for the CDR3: TGTGCCAGCAGCTTAGTAACAGGGAACACTGAAGCTTTCTTT.

The CDR3 loop is CASSYSGQAHEQYF. For the CDR3, the DNA is TGTGCCAGCAGTTACTCTGGACAGGCCCACGAGCAGTACTTC. The chain is built from TRBV6-2 or TRBV6-3 and TRBJ2-7; 7 bases map to TRBD1. Germline CDR1 reads MNHEY; CDR2 reads SVGEGT. Trimming removed 0 bases from V and 5 bases from J; junction bases left unmatched: 4. The CDR3 contains 14 residues.

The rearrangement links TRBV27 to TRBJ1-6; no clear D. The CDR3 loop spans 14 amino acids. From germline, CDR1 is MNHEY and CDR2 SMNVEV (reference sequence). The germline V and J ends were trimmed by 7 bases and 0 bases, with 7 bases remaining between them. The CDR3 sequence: CASKRDSYNSPLHF. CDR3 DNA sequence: TGTGCCAGCAAACGAGACTCCTATAATTCACCCCTCCACTTT.

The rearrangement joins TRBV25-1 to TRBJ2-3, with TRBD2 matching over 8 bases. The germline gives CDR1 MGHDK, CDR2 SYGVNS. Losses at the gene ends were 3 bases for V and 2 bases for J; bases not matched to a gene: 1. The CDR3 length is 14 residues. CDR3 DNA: TGTGCCAGCAGTGAGCGGGGGGCCACAGATACGCAGTATTTT. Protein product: CASSERGATDTQYF.

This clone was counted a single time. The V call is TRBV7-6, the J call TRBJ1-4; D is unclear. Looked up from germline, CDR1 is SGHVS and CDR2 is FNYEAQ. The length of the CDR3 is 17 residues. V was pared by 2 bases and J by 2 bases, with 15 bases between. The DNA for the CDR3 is TGTGCCAGCAGCTTAACTACATGGGGAGGGACTAATGAAAAACTGTTTTTT. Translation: CASSLTTWGGTNEKLFF.

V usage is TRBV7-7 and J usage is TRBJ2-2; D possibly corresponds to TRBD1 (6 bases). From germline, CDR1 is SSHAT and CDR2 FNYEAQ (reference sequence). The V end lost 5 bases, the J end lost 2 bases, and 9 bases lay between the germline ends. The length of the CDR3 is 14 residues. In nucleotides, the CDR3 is TGTGCCAGCAGCCCGGACAGAAACACCGGGGAGCTGTTTTTT. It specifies CASSPDRNTGELFF.

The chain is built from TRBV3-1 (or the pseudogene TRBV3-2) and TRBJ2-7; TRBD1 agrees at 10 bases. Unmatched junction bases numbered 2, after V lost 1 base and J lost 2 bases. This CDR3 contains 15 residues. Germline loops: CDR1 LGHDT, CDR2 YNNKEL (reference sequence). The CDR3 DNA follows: TGTGCCAGCAGCCAAGCCGGGACAGGGGCCTACGAGCAGTACTTC. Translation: CASSQAGTGAYEQYF.

The CDR3 protein is CASSFESGTVQQYF. The CDR3 nucleotides read TGTGCCAGCAGTTTTGAGTCAGGGACAGTACAGCAGTACTTC. The chain is built from TRBV7-9 and TRBJ2-7; 7 bases map to TRBD1. CDR1 is SEHNR and CDR2 is FQNEAQ in the germline V gene (reference sequence). V lost 6 bases, J lost 8 bases, and 13 bases stayed unmatched. The CDR3 runs to 14 residues.

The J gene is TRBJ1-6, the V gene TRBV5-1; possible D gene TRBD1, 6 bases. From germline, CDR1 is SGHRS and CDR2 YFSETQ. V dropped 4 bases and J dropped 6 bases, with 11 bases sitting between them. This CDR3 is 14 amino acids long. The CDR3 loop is CASSLGTFNSPLHF. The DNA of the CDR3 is TGCGCCAGCAGCCTGGGGACATTTAATTCACCCCTCCACTTT.

CDR3 residues: CASSQAPGGNEKLFF. CDR3 nucleotide sequence: TGTGCCAGCAGCCAGGCGCCGGGGGGCAATGAAAAACTGTTTTTT. The J gene is TRBJ1-4, the V gene TRBV3-1 (or the pseudogene TRBV3-2), with a possible D match to TRBD1 (6 bases). The CDR3 totals 15 residues. Germline V gene data show CDR1 as LGHDT and CDR2 as YNNKEL (reference sequence). The ends were cut back, 3 bases at V and 5 bases at J, with 13 bases in the middle.

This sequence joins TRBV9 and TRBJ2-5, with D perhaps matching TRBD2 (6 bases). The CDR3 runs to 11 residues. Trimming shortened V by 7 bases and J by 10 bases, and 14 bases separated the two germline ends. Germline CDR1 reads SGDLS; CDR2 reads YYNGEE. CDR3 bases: TGTGCCAGCGGGGAATGGGGGGACCAGTACTTC. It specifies CASGEWGDQYF.

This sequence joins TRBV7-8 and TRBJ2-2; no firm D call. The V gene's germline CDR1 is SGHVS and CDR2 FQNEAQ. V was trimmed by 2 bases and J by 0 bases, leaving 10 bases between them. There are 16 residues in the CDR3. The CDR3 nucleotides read TGTGCCAGCAGCTTACGGCCAGGCACGAACACCGGGGAGCTGTTTTTT. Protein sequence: CASSLRPGTNTGELFF.

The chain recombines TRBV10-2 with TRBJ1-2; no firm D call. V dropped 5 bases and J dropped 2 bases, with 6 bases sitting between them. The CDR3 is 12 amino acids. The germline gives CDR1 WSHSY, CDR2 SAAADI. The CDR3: CASSLQNYGYTF. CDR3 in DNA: TGCGCCAGCAGTTTACAGAACTATGGCTACACCTTC.

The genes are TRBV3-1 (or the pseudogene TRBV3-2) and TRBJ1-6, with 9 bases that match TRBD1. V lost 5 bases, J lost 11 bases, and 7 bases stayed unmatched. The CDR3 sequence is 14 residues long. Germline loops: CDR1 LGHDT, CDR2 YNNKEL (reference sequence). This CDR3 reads CASSSRQGETPLHF. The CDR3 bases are TGTGCCAGCAGCTCTCGACAGGGGGAGACACCCCTCCACTTT.

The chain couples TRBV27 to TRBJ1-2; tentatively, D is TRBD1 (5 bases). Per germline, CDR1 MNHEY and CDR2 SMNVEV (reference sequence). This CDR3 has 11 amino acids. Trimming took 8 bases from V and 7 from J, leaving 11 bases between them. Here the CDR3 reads CASGGVLGYTF. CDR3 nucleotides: TGTGCCAGCGGGGGGGTTCTTGGCTACACCTTC.

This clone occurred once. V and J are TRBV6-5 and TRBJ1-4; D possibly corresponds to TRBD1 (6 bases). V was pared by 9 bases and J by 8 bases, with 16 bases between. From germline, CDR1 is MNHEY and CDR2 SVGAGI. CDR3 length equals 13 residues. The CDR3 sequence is CASQEGDAEKLFF. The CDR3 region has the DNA TGTGCCAGTCAAGAGGGGGACGCGGAAAAACTGTTTTTT.